This T cell receptor beta chain was identified during a study of T-cell reconstitution after alpha-beta-depleted transplantation in children. This clonotype has ten or more counts. The germline V gene encodes CDR1 SQVTM and CDR2 ANQGSEA. Trimming took off 3 bases at V and 6 bases at J, with 17 bases between the two ends. CDR3 length: 15 residues. A library of TCRbeta sequences, prepared with unique molecular identifiers, was generated. TCRdb re-called the PCR reads with MiXCR, one entry per CDR3 protein. Altogether a few hundred thousand distinct CDR3 sequences are present, approximately 10% being singletons, with the ten largest covering around 2.3%.

Sequencing was performed on PBMCs from the stem cell graft donor, taken from the stem cell graft. This TCR was recovered from a human donor who donated a stem cell graft to a child with acute lymphoblastic leukemia. The rearrangement joins TRBV29-1 to TRBJ2-2; D tentatively fits TRBD1 or TRBD2 (5 bases each). The CDR3 spells CSVEKGVGSSGELFF. The CDR3 DNA sequence: TGCAGCGTTGAGAAAGGGGTTGGGAGCTCCGGGGAGCTGTTTTTT.